These 27 T cell receptor beta chains were all obtained from the same sample, sequenced in a study of beta chain features in type 1 diabetes. These receptors have no known antigen. Notes on the study in general: Moderately but significantly shorter TCRB CDR3s were found in Type 1 diabetes patients in all four CD4+ subsets.

The sequenced template was cDNA made from the entire isolated RNA. Assay used: immunoSEQ multiplex PCR; TCRdb lists only in-frame clones, some missing. The sample includes 400,000 or so clones, around 10% of them seen just once. The material sequenced was central memory CD4+ T cells from blood. The receptors here all came from a man aged 30 to 45 with type 1 diabetes.

The genes are TRBV5-6 and TRBJ2-2; D remains unclear. The CDR3 contains 14 residues. V was clipped by 5 bases and J by 6 bases, with 14 bases between them. CDR1 and CDR2 from the germline V gene are SGHDT and YYEEEE. This CDR3 is CASSLGPDPGELFF. The CDR3 bases are TGTGCCAGCAGTTTAGGACCCGACCCCGGGGAGCTGTTTTTT.

This clone was picked up a small number of times. This chain links TRBV2 with TRBJ1-5; perhaps TRBD1 as D (5 bases). Germline values: CDR1 SNHLY, CDR2 FYNNEI. This CDR3 spans 15 amino acids. Trimming shortened V by 1 base and J by 4 bases, and 11 bases separated the two germline ends. CDR3 residues: CASSEEAGRNQPQHF. CDR3 sequence (DNA): TGTGCCAGCAGTGAAGAGGCGGGACGGAATCAGCCCCAGCATTTT.

The chain recombines TRBV7-2 with TRBJ1-1; D not resolved. Germline loops: CDR1 SGHTA, CDR2 FQGNSA. Trimming took 1 base from V and 0 from J, leaving 9 bases between them. CDR3 length equals 15 residues. In nucleotides, the CDR3 is TGTGCCAGCAGCTTAGGGTCAGGTATGAACACTGAAGCTTTCTTT. Translating it yields CASSLGSGMNTEAFF.

The chain uses TRBV5-8 and TRBJ2-1, with 7 positions matching TRBD1. This CDR3 spans 15 amino acids. V lost 4 bases, J lost 1 base, and 5 bases stayed unmatched. CDR1 SGHTS and CDR2 YDEGEE come from the germline V gene. The CDR3 DNA reads TGTGCCAGCAGCCCCGGGACAGAGTCCTACAATGAGCAGTTCTTC. It yields the protein CASSPGTESYNEQFF.

This clone was counted a few times. The genes are TRBV6-1 and TRBJ2-3; no clear D gene. The CDR3 covers 14 residues. V lost 5 bases to trimming and J lost 4 bases, with 13 bases between them. Germline V gene sequence: CDR1 MNHNS, CDR2 SASEGT. The CDR3 nucleotides are TGTGCCAGCAGTCCAATCTACAGCGCAGATACGCAGTATTTT. Its protein is CASSPIYSADTQYF.

This clone has ten or more counts. This rearrangement joins TRBV14 to TRBJ1-5, with D unclear. Germline assignment: CDR1 SGHDN and CDR2 FVKESK. The CDR3 runs to 13 residues. Trimming left V 3 bases short and J 0 bases short, with 3 bases between. The CDR3 reads CASSQDSNQPQHF. In DNA form, the CDR3 reads TGTGCCAGCAGCCAGGATAGCAATCAGCCCCAGCATTTT.

This rearrangement joins TRBV7-3 to TRBJ2-7; D might be TRBD1 (5 bases). The ends were cut back, 2 bases at V and 6 bases at J, with 14 bases in the middle. This CDR3 spans 14 amino acids. Per germline, CDR1 SGHTA and CDR2 FQGTGA. CDR3 in amino acids: CASSLHQGNPEQYF. The CDR3 nucleotides are TGTGCCAGCAGCTTACATCAGGGTAATCCCGAGCAGTACTTC. The full variable domain, in which reference TRBV7-3 and TRBJ2-7 provide the parts outside the CDR3, is GAGVSQTPSNKVTEKGKYVELRCDPISGHTALYWYRQSLGQGPEFLIYFQGTGAADDSGLPNDRFFAVRPEGSVSTLKIQRTERGDSAVYLCASSLHQGNPEQYFGPGTRLTVT.

The V call is TRBV29-1, the J call TRBJ1-1; no definite D call. The germline V gene has CDR1 SQVTM and CDR2 ANQGSEA. The CDR3 length is 12 residues. The V end lost 7 bases, the J end lost 1 base, and 10 bases lay between the germline ends. For the CDR3, the DNA is TGCAGCGGCCGGGCCCCGAACACTGAAGCTTTCTTT. This encodes CSGRAPNTEAFF. The full variable domain, with the rest looked up from reference TRBV29-1 and TRBJ1-1, is SAVISQKPSRDICQRGTSLTIQCQVDSQVTMMFWYRQQPGQSLTLIATANQGSEATYESGFVIDKFPISRPNLTFSTLTVSNMSPEDSSIYLCSGRAPNTEAFFGQGTRLTVV.

This clone was seen a few times. The chain recombines TRBV30 with TRBJ2-1, with D perhaps TRBD2 (6 bases). The CDR3 has 14 amino acids. Germline V gene sequence: CDR1 GTSNPN, CDR2 SVGIG (reference sequence). V was cut by 6 bases and J by 2 bases, with 14 bases left in between. The CDR3 region is CACYRGVAYNEQFF. In nucleotides, the CDR3 is TGTGCCTGCTACCGCGGGGTAGCCTACAATGAGCAGTTCTTC.

This clone was detected many times. V usage is TRBV7-8 and J usage is TRBJ1-5; a possible D gene is TRBD1 (5 bases). V gave up 5 bases and J gave up 8 bases, with 16 bases separating them. Germline values: CDR1 SGHVS, CDR2 FQNEAQ. The CDR3 runs to 14 residues. The CDR3 here is CASSVTGPEEPQHF. CDR3 nucleotide sequence: TGTGCCAGCAGCGTAACAGGTCCTGAGGAGCCCCAGCATTTT.

V usage is TRBV15 and J usage is TRBJ2-7; either TRBD1 or TRBD2 may supply D (5 bases each). The CDR3 consists of 16 residues. V was clipped by 5 bases and J by 3 bases, with 20 bases between them. The germline V gene has CDR1 LNHNV and CDR2 YYDKDF (reference sequence). CDR3 DNA sequence: TGTGCCACCAGCGGGGGACGGCAAGGGATGAACTACGAGCAGTACTTC. Protein: CATSGGRQGMNYEQYF. The variable domain in full, with the rest retrieved from reference TRBV15 and TRBJ2-7, is DAMVIQNPRYQVTQFGKPVTLSCSQTLNHNVMYWYQQKSSQAPKLLFHYYDKDFNNEADTPDNFQSRRPNTSFCFLDIRSPGLGDTAMYLCATSGGRQGMNYEQYFGPGTRLTVT.

The chain couples TRBV9 to TRBJ1-5; no definite D call. The V end lost 3 bases, the J end lost 3 bases, and 7 bases lay between the germline ends. Germline CDR1 reads SGDLS; CDR2 reads YYNGEE. The CDR3 length is 13 residues. CDR3 nucleotides: TGTGCCAGCAGCGCCACAGACAATCAGCCCCAGCATTTT. This codes for CASSATDNQPQHF.

The chain recombines TRBV5-1 with TRBJ1-1, with 9 bases lining up with TRBD1. The CDR3 contains 16 residues. Trimming removed 3 bases from V and 3 bases from J; junction bases left unmatched: 9. Per the germline V gene, CDR1 is SGHRS and CDR2 is YFSETQ. The DNA of the CDR3 is TGCGCCAGCAGCTCGTCCAACAGGGGGCGCGACACTGAAGCTTTCTTT. Translated, it gives CASSSSNRGRDTEAFF.

This clone was detected a few times. The V call is TRBV28, the J call TRBJ2-3; 15 positions agree with TRBD2. Germline V lookup: CDR1 MDHEN, CDR2 SYDVKM. V was clipped by 6 bases and J by 5 bases; unmatched bases: 9. The CDR3 is 17 amino acids. CDR3 region: CASRGTSGRPGRDTQYF. The CDR3 nucleotides are TGTGCCAGCAGGGGGACTAGCGGGAGGCCGGGGAGAGATACGCAGTATTTT.

The CDR3 nucleotides are TGTGCCAGCAGCGTATGGGATCGGGAGCAGTACTTC. Translated, it gives CASSVWDREQYF. The V gene is TRBV9, the J gene TRBJ2-7; no reliable D call. The ends were cut back, 1 base at V and 7 bases at J, with 9 bases in the middle. CDR1 is SGDLS, CDR2 YYNGEE, per germline. The CDR3 runs to 12 residues.

The genes are TRBV28 and TRBJ2-7, with D uncertain. With 7 bases removed from V and 2 bases from J, the gap between germline ends came to 12 bases. Germline loops: CDR1 MDHEN, CDR2 SYDVKM. This CDR3 has 13 residues. CDR3 residues: CASTGSPPYEQYF. In nucleotides, the CDR3 is TGTGCCAGCACCGGGTCCCCTCCCTACGAGCAGTACTTC.

The chain recombines TRBV28 with TRBJ2-7; D is perhaps TRBD1 (5 bases). The CDR3 sequence is 14 residues long. From germline, CDR1 is MDHEN and CDR2 SYDVKM. V was clipped by 4 bases and J by 4 bases, with 14 bases between them. The CDR3 coding sequence is TGTGCCAGCAGTTATGTTGAAGGGGCGTACGAGCAGTACTTC. Its translation is CASSYVEGAYEQYF.

The chain uses TRBV5-1 and TRBJ2-3, with D maybe TRBD1 (5 bases). This CDR3 has 16 residues. Germline V lookup: CDR1 SGHRS, CDR2 YFSETQ. V was cut by 0 bases and J by 1 base, with 12 bases left in between. In DNA form, the CDR3 reads TGCGCCAGCAGCTTGGGGCTAGGGGTGCGCACAGATACGCAGTATTTT. It is translated as CASSLGLGVRTDTQYF.

The table lists this clone with a few counts. The V and J genes are TRBV7-8 and TRBJ2-7, with D tentatively TRBD1 or TRBD2 (7 bases each). The germline V gene encodes CDR1 SGHVS and CDR2 FQNEAQ. There are 14 residues in the CDR3. V was clipped by 5 bases and J by 5 bases, with 16 bases between them. CDR3 DNA: TGTGCCAGCAGCCTAAGGGAGGGGGCTGACGAGCAGTACTTC. Amino acids: CASSLREGADEQYF. The full variable domain, rest sourced from reference TRBV7-8 and TRBJ2-7, is GAGVSQSPRYKVAKRGQDVALRCDPISGHVSLFWYQQALGQGPEFLTYFQNEAQLDKSGLPSDRFFAERPEGSVSTLKIQRTQQEDSAVYLCASSLREGADEQYFGPGTRLTVT.

This clone was counted only a few times. This chain joins TRBV7-2 and TRBJ2-3; the D is unclear. Trimming removed 1 base from V and 2 bases from J, with 13 bases in between. CDR1 is SGHTA and CDR2 is FQGNSA in the germline V gene. This CDR3 comprises 16 residues. Here the CDR3 reads CASSLGLRSTTDTQYF. The CDR3, as DNA: TGTGCCAGCAGCTTAGGATTAAGGAGCACCACAGATACGCAGTATTTT.

In regard to this clone: A much larger clone lies a single base off, so this may be a read error. CDR3 coding DNA: TGCGCCAGCAGCCTACAGGGGAACACTGAAGCTTTCTTT. It encodes CASSLQGNTEAFF. V usage is TRBV10-2 and J usage is TRBJ1-1; D possibly corresponds to TRBD1 (6 bases). V was pared by 6 bases and J by 1 base, with 9 bases between. Germline values: CDR1 WSHSY, CDR2 SAAADI. The CDR3 contains 13 residues.

CDR3 coding DNA: TGTGCCAGTAGTATAGACCGGGGGGCCGGGGCCAACGTCCTGACTTTC. Translation gives CASSIDRGAGANVLTF. The V and J genes are TRBV19 and TRBJ2-6, with a possible D match to TRBD2 (7 bases). The CDR3 covers 16 residues. The V gene lost 0 bases and the J gene lost 4 bases, with 10 bases spanning the gap. Per germline, CDR1 LNHDA and CDR2 SQIVND (reference sequence).

Only a few counts were recorded for this clone. The genes are TRBV28 and TRBJ2-5; the D is unclear. The V end was cut by 10 bases, the J end by 3 bases, with 15 bases between. Germline V lookup: CDR1 MDHEN, CDR2 SYDVKM. The CDR3 loop spans 13 amino acids. The CDR3 here is CATLPRREETQYF. The CDR3 nucleotides are TGTGCCACCCTTCCCCGGAGAGAAGAGACCCAGTACTTC.

Comment on this clone: A far larger clone lies a single base away; this is likely a read error. The CDR3 bases are TGTGCCTGGTCCCGGGACAGCAAGGGCTATGGCTACACCTTC. Its protein product is CAWSRDSKGYGYTF. This rearrangement joins TRBV30 to TRBJ1-2, with TRBD1 matching 7 bases. CDR3 size: 14 residues. The germline V gene encodes CDR1 GTSNPN and CDR2 SVGIG (reference sequence). J was trimmed by 4 bases and V by 5 bases; bases with no gene match: 10.

The gene calls are TRBV14 and TRBJ2-3; 7 bases match TRBD1. V was clipped by 0 bases and J by 3 bases; unmatched bases: 6. In germline, CDR1 is SGHDN, CDR2 FVKESK. The CDR3 has 16 amino acids. DNA of the CDR3: TGTGCCAGCAGCCAAGAAAGCTACAGGGGTACAGATACGCAGTATTTT. It is translated as CASSQESYRGTDTQYF.

The table lists this clone with a few counts. A junction boundary mismatches the germline segment, possibly from a read error. This sequence joins TRBV6-1 and TRBJ2-2, with TRBD1 identical over 10 bases. Germline values: CDR1 MNHNS, CDR2 SASEGT. This CDR3 contains 15 residues. DNA of the CDR3: TGTGCCATCAGTGATCGACAGGGGGCGGCCTCTGAGCTGTTTTTT. It encodes CAISDRQGAASELFF.

This chain connects TRBV9 to TRBJ2-3, with D uncertain. The germline V and J ends were trimmed by 5 bases and 7 bases, with 5 bases remaining between them. The CDR3 runs to 10 residues. Looked up from germline, CDR1 is SGDLS and CDR2 is YYNGEE. The CDR3 region has the DNA TGTGCCAGCAGTGTGTATACGCAGTATTTT. This codes for CASSVYTQYF.